The clone carrying this T cell receptor beta chain has just a few counts. Its matching antigen is unknown. These data belong to a study of beta chain features in type 1 diabetes. Of the isolated RNA, all was reverse transcribed, and so the sequenced material was expressed TCRB transcripts. The protocol was immunoSEQ multiplex PCR, while the TCRdb copy is restricted to in-frame clones and leaves out a portion. Of roughly 280,000 clones listed, 24% are singletons. The CDR3 runs 15 residues. V dropped 5 bases and J dropped 1; count of bases not matched to a gene: 6. Germline-derived CDR1 and CDR2 are PRHDT and FYEKMQ (reference sequence). Study results and caveats: It was possible that PCR favored shorter templates, equally so in patients and controls. TCRB CDR3 length was moderately but significantly reduced in all four CD4+ subsets of Type 1 diabetes patients.

The sequence came from a woman aged 25-40 years with type 1 diabetes. J is TRBJ1-1 and V is TRBV13; 8 bases fit TRBD1. The source material was naive CD4+ T cells from blood. CDR3 sequence: CASSRLDRGNTEAFF. The CDR3 coding sequence is TGTGCCAGCAGCCGCCTCGACAGGGGGAACACTGAAGCTTTCTTT.